Sequencing of this TCR beta chain was carried out in a study of T-cell memory formation after mild COVID-19. Regarding the study as a whole: CD4+ contracting clones were found mainly in CM and EM, and CD8+ ones in EMRA. Whether day 37 second-wave clones are SARS-CoV-2-specific was not confirmed. A second wave expanding day 15 to 37 was CD4+-biased; contracting clones were balanced. Cross-reactive memory apparently joined, as some responding clones appeared in pre-infection memory.

Turning to this clonotype: Its antigen is not identified.

The CDR3 extends over 11 amino acids. Germline V gives CDR1 SGHTA, CDR2 FQGNSA. V was trimmed by 2 bases and J by 3 bases, leaving 2 bases between them. TCRdb passed the 5' RACE reads through MiXCR, listing each CDR3 protein once. The sample gives 200,000 to 300,000 distinct CDR3 sequences, 16% of which show up once; 20% to 25% is in the top ten. The specimen was PBMCs or a T cell subset sorted from them (not recorded which). The TCR was taken from a man between 18 and 35 years old who had mild COVID-19 (a few samples of this study predate the infection). Cell type and time point are not known. The chain employs TRBV7-2 and TRBJ2-7; no definite D call. This chain's CDR3 is CASSLNYEQYF. The CDR3, as DNA: TGTGCCAGCAGCTTAAACTACGAGCAGTACTTC.